These T cell receptor beta chains were read from a single sample in a study of blood T cell repertoires in COVID-19. TCRdb's table, derived via immunoSEQ multiplex PCR, lists solely in-frame clones and lacks some. The repertoire holds over 150,000 clones, with 86% as singletons. Sequencing input: peripheral blood. These receptors were obtained from a man in his fifties or sixties with active or convalescent COVID-19. Each CDR3 is given with its conserved first and last residue. The D gene is left open where the match is weak. Not all rows give a size; the values are once, few, many and, for expanded clones, a class.

-	TRBD1	TRBV28	TRBJ1-2	CASSLDRDDGYTF	TGTGCCAGCAGTTTGGACAGGGACGACGGCTACACCTTC
-	-	TRBV28	TRBJ2-2	CASRSGARGELFF	TGTGCCAGCAGGTCGGGTGCCCGCGGGGAGCTGTTTTTT
-	TRBD2	TRBV5-1	TRBJ2-7	CASSLGGSGSTSGEQYF	TGCGCCAGCAGCTTGGGGGGTAGCGGGTCCACGAGTGGGGAGCAGTACTTC
-	-	TRBV6-5	TRBJ1-5	CASSFTSSAQHF	TGTGCCAGCAGTTTTACCTCTTCGGCCCAGCATTTT
-	TRBD1	TRBV10-3	TRBJ1-2	CAISESRGTGSHGYTF	TGTGCCATCAGTGAGTCGAGGGGGACAGGGAGTCATGGCTACACCTTC
-	-	TRBV20-1	TRBJ2-5	CSASSDQETQYF	TGCAGTGCTAGTTCGGACCAAGAGACCCAGTACTTC
-	TRBD1	TRBV19	TRBJ2-3	CASSQTGGTDTQYF	TGTGCCAGTAGCCAGACAGGGGGCACAGATACGCAGTATTTT
once	TRBD2	TRBV5-4	TRBJ2-7	CASSLGLAGVEQYF	TGTGCCAGCAGCTTGGGACTAGCGGGAGTAGAGCAGTACTTC
-	TRBD2	TRBV3-1/TRBV3-2	TRBJ2-2	CASSQGAGGLTGELFF	TGTGCCAGCAGCCAAGGAGCGGGAGGGCTCACCGGGGAGCTGTTTTTT
-	TRBD1	TRBV2	TRBJ2-1	CASSRDRGLSEQFF	TGTGCCAGCAGTCGGGACAGGGGGCTGAGTGAGCAGTTCTTC
-	-	TRBV19	TRBJ1-3	CASSMGPGNTIYF	TGTGCCAGTAGTATGGGGCCGGGAAACACCATATATTTT
-	TRBD1	TRBV28	TRBJ1-6	CASLTGGNSPLHF	TGTGCCAGCCTAACAGGGGGCAATTCACCCCTCCACTTT
few	TRBD1	TRBV7-6	TRBJ2-1	CASSRGQMLYNEQFF	TGTGCCAGCAGCAGGGGACAGATGCTATACAATGAGCAGTTCTTC
-	TRBD1	TRBV10-3	TRBJ1-4	CAINRQGPGEKLFF	TGTGCCATCAACCGACAGGGGCCAGGCGAAAAACTGTTTTTT
few	TRBD1	TRBV6-5	TRBJ2-7	CASSYSGQFYEQYF	TGTGCCAGCAGTTACTCGGGACAGTTCTACGAGCAGTACTTC
-	-	TRBV7-9	TRBJ1-2	CASIGDTGREGYTF	TGTGCCAGCATCGGGGACACCGGCAGGGAGGGCTACACCTTC
-	-	TRBV19	TRBJ1-6	CASRMAGRDSPLHF	TGTGCCAGTCGGATGGCAGGGAGGGATTCACCCCTCCACTTT
-	-	TRBV2	TRBJ2-4	CASSQGAKNIQYF	TGTGCCAGCAGTCAGGGGGCCAAAAACATTCAGTACTTC
-	-	TRBV28	TRBJ2-7	CASSFSMEVGEQYF	TGTGCCAGCAGTTTTTCGATGGAGGTGGGGGAGCAGTACTTC
-	-	TRBV20-1	TRBJ2-1	CSAPVLEAKFF	TGCAGTGCTCCGGTACTAGAAGCTAAGTTCTTC
-	TRBD1	TRBV7-2	TRBJ2-3	CASSWGTGVDTDTQYF	TGTGCCAGCAGCTGGGGGACAGGGGTGGACACAGATACGCAGTATTTT
-	TRBD2	TRBV6-5	TRBJ2-5	CASGTSGRWGETQYF	TGTGCCTCCGGGACTAGCGGGAGATGGGGGGAGACCCAGTACTTC
-	TRBD1	TRBV5-4	TRBJ1-4	CASSPDRVGANEKLFF	TGTGCCAGCAGCCCCGACAGGGTAGGAGCTAATGAAAAACTGTTTTTT
-	-	TRBV7-2	TRBJ2-5	CASSLVGTPGMETQYF	TGTGCCAGCAGCTTAGTGGGGACACCGGGTATGGAGACCCAGTACTTC